This T cell receptor (delta chain) was identified during a study of γδ T cells in repeated Plasmodium falciparum infection. On the study more broadly: Donors had four controlled P. falciparum NF54 infections over about 640 days.

Whole-study results and caveats: Many TCRgamma sequences overlapped between individuals in stable Vgamma9/Vdelta2+ repertoires. Compared with Australian children, Malian Vdelta2-negative repertoires seemed more clonal, less diverse, less shared. Vdelta2-negative gammadelta repertoires, largely Vdelta1+, seemingly showed infection-driven waves of new clonal selection.

J gave up 4 bases and V 4 bases, and 27 bases lay outside the gene matches. The germline CDR1 and CDR2 sequences are TSWWSYY and QGS. The CDR3 runs 22 residues. TCRdb used CATT to re-call clones from the multiplex PCR reads. This table holds 40,000 to 55,000 delta-chain clones, approximately 2% found once. Gammadelta T cells were flow-sorted from PBMC into Vgamma9/Vdelta2+ and Vdelta2-negative populations for bulk analysis. This clone has just a few counts. Its antigen is not known. A far bigger clonotype differs at one base, so this is likely a read error. Other nucleotide sequences from this sample produce the same CDR3.

The chain employs TRDV1 and TRDJ1, with TRDD3 matching over 10 bases. TCRdb is silent on the J gene; assignment here came from matching the DNA to germline. The sequence came from a pool of human donors (malaria-infected and uninfected, not separated). The sample comprised gamma-delta T cells from blood. The CDR3 nucleotides read TGTGCTCTTGGGGGCCCGCCATCTGTACTGGGGGATGTTGCTGGGGTGATCGATAAACTCATCTTT. Translation: CALGGPPSVLGDVAGVIDKLIF.